Below are 21 T cell receptor beta chains sequenced from a single sample in a study of early T cells in non-severe SARS-CoV-2 infection. From the 5' RACE reads, TCRdb called clonotypes with MiXCR, one entry per CDR3 protein. Seen here are tens of thousands of distinct CDR3 sequences, about 11% observed once, and the top ten hold just under 3%. This specimen was whole blood, taken at baseline. All receptors come from an adult who was a healthcare worker with PCR-confirmed SARS-CoV-2 infection or an uninfected control (not recorded which).

The chain links TRBV20-1 to TRBJ2-3, with D perhaps matching TRBD1 (6 bases). Deletions cut 1 base from V and 2 bases from J, with 13 bases between. This CDR3 has 15 residues. The germline CDR1 and CDR2 sequences are DFQATT and SNEGSKA (reference sequence). In DNA form, the CDR3 reads TGCAGTGCTAGAGCTGTCGGACAGATCACAGATACGCAGTATTTT. It encodes CSARAVGQITDTQYF.

There are a few counts of this clonotype. The chain has TRBV7-6 and TRBJ2-7, with TRBD1 matching over 8 bases. Germline trimming cut 8 bases from V and 4 bases from J; bases unmatched to any gene: 7. The CDR3 loop spans 13 amino acids. The germline V gene has CDR1 SGHVS and CDR2 FNYEAQ. This CDR3 reads CASSQGAPYEQYF. CDR3 in DNA: TGTGCCAGCTCCCAGGGGGCGCCATACGAGCAGTACTTC.

This clonotype was seen a handful of times. The chain joins TRBV7-9 to TRBJ2-5; D perhaps matches TRBD2 (6 bases). V was clipped by 4 bases and J by 9 bases, with 12 bases between them. Germline V CDR1 and CDR2: SEHNR, FQNEAQ (reference sequence). This CDR3 is 12 amino acids long. CDR3 protein: CASSSMEGSQYF. CDR3 nucleotides: TGTGCCAGCAGCTCCATGGAGGGGTCCCAGTACTTC.

The sample holds a few counts of this clonotype. The chain has TRBV4-3 and TRBJ2-6, with TRBD2 as a possible D gene (5 bases). This CDR3 is built from 16 residues. Per germline, CDR1 LGHNA and CDR2 YSLEER. With 0 bases removed from V and 0 bases from J, the gap between germline ends came to 6 bases. DNA for the CDR3: TGCGCCAGCAGCCAAGAGGGAGCCTCTGGGGCCAACGTCCTGACTTTC. Protein product: CASSQEGASGANVLTF.

There are many counts of this clonotype. This chain joins TRBV7-3 and TRBJ2-1; D not resolved. The CDR3 has 13 amino acids. Germline V CDR1 and CDR2: SGHTA, FQGTGA. Deletions cut 6 bases from V and 0 bases from J, with 6 bases between. The CDR3 region is CASSPNSYNEQFF. The CDR3 region has the DNA TGTGCCAGCAGTCCAAACTCCTACAATGAGCAGTTCTTC.

The chain links TRBV15 to TRBJ1-1; D unresolved. The CDR3 has 15 amino acids. The germline gives CDR1 LNHNV, CDR2 YYDKDF (reference sequence). Trimming shortened V by 0 bases and J by 2 bases, and 10 bases separated the two germline ends. The CDR3 DNA is TGTGCCACCAGCAGAGATAAGAGGTTTAACACTGAAGCTTTCTTT. Translation gives CATSRDKRFNTEAFF.

The chain employs TRBV2 and TRBJ2-2, with 8 positions matching TRBD2. The germline V gene encodes CDR1 SNHLY and CDR2 FYNNEI. With 6 bases clipped from V and 0 bases from J, the junction kept 3 bases outside the gene matches. The CDR3 consists of 15 residues. CDR3 sequence: CASRGLATNTGELFF. The CDR3 DNA follows: TGTGCCAGCAGAGGACTAGCTACGAACACCGGGGAGCTGTTTTTT.

Only a few counts were recorded for this clonotype. V is TRBV27 and J is TRBJ1-3; D uncertain. CDR3 length equals 15 residues. Germline V gene sequence: CDR1 MNHEY, CDR2 SMNVEV (reference sequence). V was pared by 2 bases and J by 3 bases, with 11 bases between. The CDR3 region has the DNA TGTGCCAGCAGTTTAGTGAAAGGCGGTGGAAACACCATATATTTT. Protein sequence: CASSLVKGGGNTIYF.

This clonotype was recorded a few times. CDR3 region: CASSSQRGAYEQYF. The DNA for the CDR3 is TGTGCCAGCAGCTCCCAGCGAGGGGCTTACGAGCAGTACTTC. The chain uses TRBV11-2 and TRBJ2-7; D is perhaps TRBD1 or TRBD2 (5 bases each). Trimming took 4 bases from V and 4 from J, leaving 14 bases between them. The germline CDR1 and CDR2 sequences are SGHAT and FQNNGV. CDR3 length equals 14 residues.

This clonotype was seen a few times. V usage is TRBV20-1 and J usage is TRBJ2-3; the D gene is possibly TRBD1 (6 bases). The CDR3 extends over 17 amino acids. Per germline, CDR1 DFQATT and CDR2 SNEGSKA (reference sequence). Trimming pared 3 bases from V and 4 bases from J, leaving 23 bases between. The CDR3 DNA sequence: TGCAGTGCTAGTCGTGCCCAGGGGCCCGGTCTGGCAGATACGCAGTATTTT. This codes for CSASRAQGPGLADTQYF.

This clonotype has more than one count but fewer than ten. The chain uses TRBV19 and TRBJ1-2; D may be TRBD1 (6 bases). The germline V gene encodes CDR1 LNHDA and CDR2 SQIVND (reference sequence). Trimming removed 1 base from V and 7 bases from J, with 13 bases in between. The CDR3 loop spans 14 amino acids. This CDR3 is CASSIAHGGRGYTF. CDR3 DNA sequence: TGTGCCAGTAGTATAGCTCACGGGGGCCGTGGCTACACCTTC.

This clonotype has more than one count but fewer than ten. The chain combines TRBV6-1 with TRBJ1-4, with a weak D call TRBD1 (6 bases). V was pared by 7 bases and J by 6 bases, with 21 bases between. Looked up from germline, CDR1 is MNHNS and CDR2 is SASEGT. CDR3 size: 16 residues. CDR3 sequence (DNA): TGTGCCAGCACCATCGGGATCCGCAGGGGATATGAAAAACTGTTTTTT. Amino acids: CASTIGIRRGYEKLFF.

This clonotype occurred many times. The chain combines TRBV9 with TRBJ1-6; D gene ambiguous. Germline CDR1 and CDR2: SGDLS and YYNGEE. Trimming stripped 4 bases from V and 7 bases from J, with 15 bases between. The CDR3 runs to 15 residues. The CDR3, as DNA: TGTGCCAGCAGCCCCGAGTTGGGCCTCAATTCACCCCTCCACTTT. Translation: CASSPELGLNSPLHF.

This clonotype was counted a few times. This chain joins TRBV19 and TRBJ2-1, with a possible D match to TRBD2 (6 bases). Per germline, CDR1 LNHDA and CDR2 SQIVND (reference sequence). The V end lost 4 bases, the J end lost 8 bases, and 12 bases lay between the germline ends. There are 13 residues in the CDR3. In DNA form, the CDR3 reads TGTGCCAGTAGTACCCGGGGGTGGGATGAGCAGTTCTTC. Amino acid sequence: CASSTRGWDEQFF.

J is TRBJ2-7 and V is TRBV18; 7 bases are a match to TRBD1. The CDR3 length is 14 residues. Germline V gene sequence: CDR1 KGHSH, CDR2 LQKENI. V shed 3 bases, J shed 2 bases, and the junction held 4 bases outside the gene matches. The CDR3, as DNA: TGTGCCAGCTCACCGTGGGGACAGACCTACGAGCAGTACTTC. Amino acid sequence: CASSPWGQTYEQYF. The whole variable domain, filled in from reference TRBV18 and TRBJ2-7, reads NAGVMQNPRHLVRRRGQEARLRCSPMKGHSHVYWYRQLPEEGLKFMVYLQKENIIDESGMPKERFSAEFPKEGPSILRIQQVVRGDSAAYFCASSPWGQTYEQYFGPGTRLTVT.

In the case of this clonotype: A much larger clonotype is one base distant, so this may be a read error. The V gene is TRBV4-2, the J gene TRBJ2-7, with D possibly being TRBD2 (6 bases). The germline gives CDR1 LGHNA, CDR2 YNFKEQ. The CDR3 covers 13 residues. The germline V and J ends were trimmed by 4 bases and 2 bases, with 9 bases remaining between them. CDR3 coding DNA: TGTGCCAGCAGCCCGGGACTCACCTACGAGCAGTACTTC. It specifies CASSPGLTYEQYF.

The chain uses TRBV5-4 and TRBJ2-2; tentative D call: TRBD1 (5 bases). Trimming shortened V by 0 bases and J by 5 bases, and 14 bases separated the two germline ends. CDR3 length: 16 amino acids. CDR1 and CDR2 (germline): SGHNT, YYREEE (reference sequence). DNA for the CDR3: TGTGCCAGCAGCTTGGTTGTGACAGTCGAAACCGGGGAGCTGTTTTTT. Amino acid sequence: CASSLVVTVETGELFF.

This clonotype appeared a few times. The V call is TRBV18, the J call TRBJ1-5, with a weak D call TRBD1 (6 bases). The CDR3 length is 17 residues. Between the trimmed V and J ends, which lost 5 bases and 4 bases, there was a span of 21 bases. Germline lookup yields CDR1 KGHSH and CDR2 LQKENI. CDR3 in DNA: TGTGCCAGCTCAACAAGTAGAACAGGGTTGATAAATCAGCCCCAGCATTTT. This gives the protein CASSTSRTGLINQPQHF.

This clonotype has a handful of counts. The chain has TRBV20-1 and TRBJ2-5; D might be TRBD1 (5 bases). There are 12 residues in the CDR3. CDR1 is DFQATT and CDR2 is SNEGSKA in the germline V gene (reference sequence). Trimming pared 5 bases from V and 0 bases from J, leaving 7 bases between. CDR3 residues: CSAQGYQETQYF. The CDR3 DNA reads as TGCAGTGCTCAGGGCTACCAAGAGACCCAGTACTTC.

This clonotype turned up a few times. The gene calls are TRBV30 and TRBJ2-7, with 7 nucleotides matching TRBD1. CDR1 and CDR2 (germline): GTSNPN, SVGIG (reference sequence). V shed 8 bases, J shed 1 base, and the junction held 5 bases outside the gene matches. The CDR3 has 12 residues. CDR3 loop: CAHQGDSYEQYF. CDR3 nucleotide sequence: TGTGCCCATCAGGGGGATTCCTACGAGCAGTACTTC.

Written as DNA, the CDR3 is TGTGCCAGCAGTCTATTGGGGGGACCCCAGTTCTTC. This gives the protein CASSLLGGPQFF. The chain recombines TRBV27 with TRBJ2-1; D perhaps matches TRBD2 (6 bases). Trimming took 5 bases from V and 13 from J, leaving 15 bases between them. This CDR3 is built from 12 residues. Germline CDR1 and CDR2: MNHEY and SMNVEV (reference sequence).